The T cell receptor (beta chain) under discussion was sequenced for a study of blood T cell repertoires in COVID-19. Overall study context: The samples span acute and convalescent COVID-19 from the United States, Italy and Spain.

How the authors handled the data: Amplification of reference gene primers provided the estimated nucleated cell counts. Measured with immunoSEQ multiplex PCR; TCRdb has only the in-frame clones, and not every one. That table is the source of V, J and clone size, and D and trimming were worked out from the DNA. Among roughly 54,000 clones listed, 85% to 90% were seen once. Trimming removed 11 bases from V and 8 bases from J, with 24 bases in between. The CDR3 is 15 amino acids. From germline, CDR1 is MNHEY and CDR2 SVGAGI. This TCR came from a woman in her sixties with COVID-19, enrolled during active disease. Material for sequencing was peripheral blood. The V gene is TRBV6-5, the J gene TRBJ1-4; D unclear. CDR3 sequence reads: CAGSPYGNSGEKLFF. The CDR3 DNA is TGTGCCGGGTCACCATACGGGAATAGTGGGGAAAAACTGTTTTTT.